A selection of T cell receptor beta chains follows, all from one sample in a study of graft-versus-host responses after intestinal transplantation. The protocol was immunoSEQ multiplex PCR, while the TCRdb copy is restricted to in-frame clones and leaves out a portion. The table includes over 20,000 clones, approximately 92% detected once. Source: PBMCs, taken about 9 months after intestinal transplant. These receptors originate from a human patient who received an intestinal transplant, so some T cells may come from the graft donor. The CDR3 runs from the conserved cysteine through the conserved F or W. D genes are given only for firm matches. Rows may omit the clone size; those that give it use once, few, many or a size class.

D | J | V | size | DNA | CDR3
- | TRBJ1-2 | TRBV23-1 | - | TGCGCCAGCAGTCAATCGAAAGGATCCCATGGCTACACCTTC | CASSQSKGSHGYTF
TRBD2 | TRBJ2-1 | TRBV13 | - | TGTGCCAGCAGCTCGGAAATACCGGGACTACCAAGCTCCTACAATGAGCAGTTCTTC | CASSSEIPGLPSSYNEQFF
- | TRBJ2-7 | TRBV6-5 | - | TGTGCCAGCAGTTACATGGGTCGGGACGAGCAGTACTTC | CASSYMGRDEQYF
- | TRBJ2-7 | TRBV7-9 | - | TGTGCCAGCAGCTCCACAGAATCCTACGAGCAGTACTTC | CASSSTESYEQYF
- | TRBJ2-1 | TRBV5-1 | - | TGCGCCAGCAGCTCTTCCGGGACCTACAATGAGCAGTTCTTC | CASSSSGTYNEQFF
- | TRBJ2-2 | TRBV5-1 | - | TGCGCCAGCAGCCCCCGGGACGGGCACACCGGGGAGCTGTTTTTT | CASSPRDGHTGELFF
TRBD2 | TRBJ2-3 | TRBV5-1 | - | TGCGCCAGCAGCTTAACTAGCGGGAGGGGTACAGATACGCAGTATTTT | CASSLTSGRGTDTQYF
TRBD2 | TRBJ2-1 | TRBV9 | once | TGTGCCAGCAGCGTAGGAGCGGGAGGTCTCAATGAGCAGTTCTTC | CASSVGAGGLNEQFF
- | TRBJ2-3 | TRBV19 | once | TGTGCCAGTAGTCCGACAGGGACTGCCGATACGCAGTATTTT | CASSPTGTADTQYF
- | TRBJ1-1 | TRBV4-1 | - | TGCGCCAGCAGCCAAAGGACCCTTTACACTGAAGCTTTCTTT | CASSQRTLYTEAFF
- | TRBJ2-3 | TRBV9 | - | TGTGCCAGCAGCGTAGGCAACAGGCTATCCACAGATACGCAGTATTTT | CASSVGNRLSTDTQYF
- | TRBJ1-5 | TRBV7-8 | once | TGTGCCAGCACCTCAGCGGGGTGGAACGATCAGCCCCAGCATTTT | CASTSAGWNDQPQHF
TRBD2 | TRBJ2-1 | TRBV2 | - | TGTGCCAGCAGTGAAGAGGTCGGGAGGGCCCTCAATGAGCAGTTCTTC | CASSEEVGRALNEQFF
- | TRBJ2-7 | TRBV19 | - | TGTGCCAGTAGTTCCCGGGACCACTCCTACGAGCAGTACTTC | CASSSRDHSYEQYF
- | TRBJ2-7 | TRBV7-9 | - | TGTGCCAGCAGCTTACAGCCAAGCTACGAGCAGTACTTC | CASSLQPSYEQYF
- | TRBJ2-7 | TRBV5-1 | - | TGCGCCAGCAGCTTGATGGAGGAGCAGTACTTC | CASSLMEEQYF
- | TRBJ1-3 | TRBV5-1 | once | TGCGCCAGCAGCTTTCGACCTGGAAACACCATATATTTT | CASSFRPGNTIYF
TRBD2 | TRBJ2-1 | TRBV28 | - | TGTGCCAGCAGTTTAGCCGGACTAGCGGGAGAATTGAGTGAGCAGTTCTTC | CASSLAGLAGELSEQFF
- | TRBJ2-3 | TRBV7-9 | - | TGTGCCAGCAGCTACGGACTTGGGACAGATACGCAGTATTTT | CASSYGLGTDTQYF
TRBD1 | TRBJ2-7 | TRBV15 | once | TGTGCCACCAGCAGGGAGGACAGGAGGCTCTCCTACGAGCAGTACTTC | CATSREDRRLSYEQYF
TRBD2 | TRBJ2-3 | TRBV30 | - | TGTGCCTGGAACCTAGCGGGAGGCACAGATACGCAGTATTTT | CAWNLAGGTDTQYF
- | TRBJ2-7 | TRBV28 | - | TGTGCCAGTGCCCTGGGGGAAACCCAGCGAGGCGAGCAGTACTTC | CASALGETQRGEQYF
- | TRBJ2-7 | TRBV7-9 | - | TGTGCCAGCAGCTTGGGCTCGTACTACGAGCAGTACTTC | CASSLGSYYEQYF
TRBD1 | TRBJ1-1 | TRBV27 | medium-sized | TGTGCCAGCAGTAGGGACAGGGAGAGTATGAACACTGAAGCTTTCTTT | CASSRDRESMNTEAFF
TRBD1 | TRBJ1-2 | TRBV10-2 | - | TGCGCCAGCAGTGAGTGGAAGGGGATCAACAGGGGGTCCCATAGGGGCTATGGCTACACCTTC | CASSEWKGINRGSHRGYGYTF
TRBD1 | TRBJ2-5 | TRBV19 | - | TGTGCCAGTAGTCTTGACAGGGCCCAAGAGACCCAGTACTTC | CASSLDRAQETQYF
- | TRBJ2-7 | TRBV7-6 | - | TGTGCCAGCAGCCTTACCGGGGGCTCCTACGAGCAGTACTTC | CASSLTGGSYEQYF
TRBD1 | TRBJ1-1 | TRBV7-9 | - | TGTGCCAGCAGCTTCAGACAGGGCATGAACACTGAAGCTTTCTTT | CASSFRQGMNTEAFF
- | TRBJ1-1 | TRBV10-3 | - | TGTGCCATCAGGGGAGGGGTGGGGAACACTGAAGCTTTCTTT | CAIRGGVGNTEAFF
- | TRBJ2-2 | TRBV5-4 | - | TGTGCCAGCAGCTCGAACACCGGGGAGCTGTTTTTT | CASSSNTGELFF
- | TRBJ2-1 | TRBV27 | - | TGTGCCAGCAGGACCTGGATTGCCTACAATGAGCAGTTCTTC | CASRTWIAYNEQFF
- | TRBJ2-7 | TRBV5-1 | - | TGCGCCAGCAGCCCCCGTTTGACAACGTCCTACGAGCAGTACTTC | CASSPRLTTSYEQYF
- | TRBJ2-5 | TRBV11-2 | - | TGTGCCAGCAGCTTAGATGGACGGGGGACTGAGACCCAGTACTTC | CASSLDGRGTETQYF
TRBD1 | TRBJ1-2 | TRBV27 | - | TGTGCCAGCAGTTTTTCAGGACAGGGTTATGGCTACACCTTC | CASSFSGQGYGYTF
TRBD2 | TRBJ2-2 | TRBV10-1 | - | TGCGCCAGCAGCCCGGGACTAGCGGGAGGGCCATGGGAGCTGTTTTTT | CASSPGLAGGPWELFF
- | TRBJ2-7 | TRBV19 | - | TGTGCCAGTAGTAACCGGTGGGGCTACGAGCAGTACTTC | CASSNRWGYEQYF
- | TRBJ2-1 | TRBV19 | - | TGTGCCAGTAGTACTGACATATACAATGAGCAGTTCTTC | CASSTDIYNEQFF
- | TRBJ1-2 | TRBV2 | - | TGTGCCAGCAGGGAGGACCGAGTAAACTATGGCTACACCTTC | CASREDRVNYGYTF
TRBD2 | TRBJ2-7 | TRBV14 | - | TGTGCCAGCAGCCCACTAGCGGGAGGATCCTACGAGCAGTACTTC | CASSPLAGGSYEQYF
TRBD2 | TRBJ2-1 | TRBV5-1 | - | TGCGCCAGCAGCCCGGGACTAAGCTACTACAATGAGCAGTTCTTC | CASSPGLSYYNEQFF
TRBD2 | TRBJ2-3 | TRBV5-1 | - | TGCGCCAGCAGCTTTGGACTAGCACAGAGCACAGATACGCAGTATTTT | CASSFGLAQSTDTQYF
TRBD2 | TRBJ2-2 | TRBV7-6 | few | TGTGCCAGCAGGGGAGGGGAGACCGGGGAGCTGTTTTTT | CASRGGETGELFF
- | TRBJ2-1 | TRBV7-7 | - | TGTGCCAGCAGCTTGGACGGTTACAATGAGCAGTTCTTC | CASSLDGYNEQFF